Presented here are 28 T cell receptor beta chains from one specimen sequenced in a study of identical twins. MiXCR, run by TCRdb on the 5' RACE reads, gives a single entry per CDR3 protein. The sample includes under 900,000 distinct CDR3 sequences, around a sixth seen only once; the top ten take roughly 13%. These data are also associated with another study on T cells expressing NK-cell markers.

The sequenced material came from PBMCs. The receptors come from a woman under 30 in good health.

This clonotype has a handful of counts. The V and J genes are TRBV5-1 and TRBJ2-1, with D perhaps TRBD1 (5 bases). Germline loops: CDR1 SGHRS, CDR2 YFSETQ. This CDR3 has 12 residues. V lost 4 bases to trimming and J lost 10 bases, with 12 bases between them. CDR3 DNA sequence: TGCGCCAGCAGCGCTGGACAAAGGGAGCAGTTCTTC. It encodes CASSAGQREQFF. Filled out from reference TRBV5-1 and TRBJ2-1, the complete variable domain reads KAGVTQTPRYLIKTRGQQVTLSCSPISGHRSVSWYQQTPGQGLQFLFEYFSETQRNKGNFPGRFSGRQFSNSRSEMNVSTLELGDSALYLCASSAGQREQFFGPGTRLTVL.

This chain joins TRBV15 and TRBJ1-4; tentatively, D is TRBD1 (6 bases). The germline CDR1 and CDR2 sequences are LNHNV and YYDKDF (reference sequence). Trimming removed 10 bases from V and 6 bases from J, with 18 bases in between. The length of the CDR3 is 14 residues. CDR3: CASRMDSGDEKLFF. CDR3 nucleotide sequence: TGTGCCAGCCGGATGGACAGCGGGGATGAAAAACTGTTTTTT.

The J gene is TRBJ1-2, the V gene TRBV6-1; D unclear. CDR1 and CDR2 (germline): MNHNS, SASEGT. V was shortened by 6 bases and J by 4 bases, with 12 bases between the two germline ends. This CDR3 region has 13 residues. The CDR3 DNA sequence: TGTGCCAGCAGCGCTGAAAGAAGCTATGGCTACACCTTC. Translating gives CASSAERSYGYTF.

The table lists this clonotype with many counts. The chain combines TRBV6-1 with TRBJ2-7, with D unclear. V was cut by 7 bases and J by 0 bases, with 10 bases left in between. Per germline, CDR1 MNHNS and CDR2 SASEGT. The CDR3 consists of 13 residues. The CDR3 region is CASKTQSSYEQYF. The CDR3 DNA reads TGTGCCAGCAAAACACAGAGCTCCTACGAGCAGTACTTC.

The V and J genes are TRBV29-1 and TRBJ1-1; tentative D call: TRBD1 (6 bases). V dropped 7 bases and J dropped 7 bases, with 19 bases sitting between them. The CDR3 sequence is 13 residues long. From germline, CDR1 is SQVTM and CDR2 ANQGSEA. The CDR3 protein is CSAIKGGHHEAFF. CDR3 nucleotides: TGCAGCGCTATCAAGGGGGGGCACCATGAAGCTTTCTTT. The full variable domain, in which reference TRBV29-1 and TRBJ1-1 provide the parts outside the CDR3, is SAVISQKPSRDICQRGTSLTIQCQVDSQVTMMFWYRQQPGQSLTLIATANQGSEATYESGFVIDKFPISRPNLTFSTLTVSNMSPEDSSIYLCSAIKGGHHEAFFGQGTRLTVV.

The gene calls are TRBV29-1 and TRBJ2-7; TRBD1 might be the D (6 bases). The CDR3 runs 13 residues. The germline gives CDR1 SQVTM, CDR2 ANQGSEA. Trimming removed 3 bases from V and 0 bases from J, with 9 bases in between. CDR3 DNA sequence: TGCAGCGTTGATCGGGACAACTCCTACGAGCAGTACTTC. Its translation: CSVDRDNSYEQYF.

As DNA, the CDR3 is TGTGCCAGCAGTTACATCCCGTCTAGCGGGAGGCATTACGAGCAGTACTTC. It translates to CASSYIPSSGRHYEQYF. The chain joins TRBV6-5 to TRBJ2-7, with 11 bases identical to TRBD2. This CDR3 has 17 amino acids. Losses at the gene ends were 2 bases for V and 4 bases for J; bases not matched to a gene: 10. Germline V gene sequence: CDR1 MNHEY, CDR2 SVGAGI.

This clonotype was counted a few times. This chain uses TRBV12-3 or TRBV12-4 with TRBJ1-5; D is uncertain. The ends were cut back, 3 bases at V and 8 bases at J, with 14 bases in the middle. The CDR3 covers 14 residues. The CDR3 spells CASSFGSRSKPQHF. The CDR3 nucleotides are TGTGCCAGCAGTTTTGGAAGCAGGTCCAAGCCCCAGCATTTT.

The chain couples TRBV7-9 to TRBJ2-3; 13 positions agree with TRBD2. This CDR3 spans 17 amino acids. The V and J ends lost 6 bases and 3 bases, in that order; junction bases with no gene match: 9. The germline CDR1 and CDR2 sequences are SEHNR and FQNEAQ (reference sequence). The CDR3 DNA sequence: TGTGCCAGCAGACCGAGGACTAGCGGGGGAAAGACAGATACGCAGTATTTT. Translating it yields CASRPRTSGGKTDTQYF.

The sample holds a few counts of this clonotype. The rearrangement joins TRBV6-5 to TRBJ1-2, with a tentative D call TRBD1 (6 bases). Germline CDR1 is MNHEY and CDR2 is SVGAGI. Trimming pared 6 bases from V and 6 bases from J, leaving 11 bases between. The CDR3 runs 12 residues. Here the CDR3 DNA reads TGTGCCAGCAGCTTCACAGGGAATGGCTACACCTTC. It encodes CASSFTGNGYTF.

This clonotype has a handful of counts. V gene TRBV24-1 combines with J gene TRBJ2-1, with D uncertain. The CDR3 contains 12 residues. Trimming cost V 3 bases and J 8 bases, with 7 bases left between them. Germline V gene data show CDR1 as KGHDR and CDR2 as SFDVKD. The CDR3 sequence is CATSDAFDEQFF. CDR3 in DNA: TGTGCCACCAGTGATGCCTTCGATGAGCAGTTCTTC.

This clonotype showed up just a few times. The genes are TRBV6-5 and TRBJ2-7; TRBD2 agrees at 7 bases. The J segment lost 2 bases and the V segment lost 0 bases, leaving 7 bases of the junction unmatched. The CDR3 is made up of 16 amino acids. CDR1 is MNHEY, CDR2 SVGAGI, per germline. The CDR3 DNA reads TGTGCCAGCAGTTACTCCGGAGGGAGCGGGACCTACGAGCAGTACTTC. Amino acids: CASSYSGGSGTYEQYF.

The chain has TRBV20-1 and TRBJ2-3; either TRBD1 or TRBD2 may supply D (5 bases each). V lost 7 bases and J 2 bases, leaving 13 bases between the germline ends. The CDR3 consists of 13 residues. Germline V CDR1 and CDR2: DFQATT, SNEGSKA (reference sequence). This CDR3 is CSEIGADTDTQYF. DNA for the CDR3: TGCAGTGAAATCGGGGCGGACACAGATACGCAGTATTTT.

This clonotype was observed a few times. The gene calls are TRBV12-3 or TRBV12-4 and TRBJ1-4; no reliable D call. V was shortened by 7 bases and J by 5 bases, with 11 bases between the two germline ends. The CDR3 loop spans 13 amino acids. In DNA, the CDR3 is TGTGCCAGCACCCGGAACCGAAATGAAAAACTGTTTTTT. This sequence encodes CASTRNRNEKLFF.

This rearrangement joins TRBV7-2 to TRBJ1-1; 8 bases map to TRBD1. The CDR3 consists of 15 residues. J lost 2 bases, V lost 5 bases, and 7 bases had no gene match. The V gene's germline CDR1 is SGHTA and CDR2 FQGNSA. CDR3 sequence: CASSPMDRANTEAFF. The CDR3 DNA reads TGTGCCAGCAGCCCAATGGACAGGGCAAACACTGAAGCTTTCTTT.

The J gene is TRBJ2-2, the V gene TRBV5-1; 7 bases agree with TRBD2. The CDR3 contains 15 residues. V gave up 2 bases and J gave up 1 base; unmatched junction bases: 2. CDR1 is SGHRS, CDR2 YFSETQ, per germline. This CDR3 is CASSFTSENTGELFF. CDR3 nucleotides: TGCGCCAGCAGCTTTACTAGCGAGAACACCGGGGAGCTGTTTTTT.

The V call is TRBV12-3 or TRBV12-4, the J call TRBJ2-7; D possibly corresponds to TRBD1 (5 bases). The V end was cut by 2 bases, the J end by 0 bases, with 8 bases between. The CDR3 sequence is 14 residues long. CDR3 bases: TGTGCCAGCAGTTTACAGGACACCTCCTACGAGCAGTACTTC. It is translated as CASSLQDTSYEQYF.

The CDR3 here is CASSSTGGNPYEQYF. DNA for the CDR3: TGCGCCAGCAGCTCGACAGGGGGCAATCCCTACGAGCAGTACTTC. V usage is TRBV5-1 and J usage is TRBJ2-7, with TRBD1 identical over 10 bases. The CDR3 is 15 residues long. Germline values: CDR1 SGHRS, CDR2 YFSETQ. J lost 2 bases, V lost 3 bases, and 5 bases had no gene match.

This rearrangement joins TRBV20-1 to TRBJ1-1; D gene ambiguous. The V and J ends lost 6 bases and 0 bases respectively, with 14 bases between them. CDR1 is DFQATT, CDR2 SNEGSKA, per germline (reference sequence). This CDR3 comprises 14 residues. The chain's CDR3 is CSARVWIMNTEAFF. DNA of the CDR3: TGCAGTGCGCGCGTCTGGATCATGAACACTGAAGCTTTCTTT.

This clonotype was recorded a few times. V gene TRBV12-3 or TRBV12-4 combines with J gene TRBJ2-1, with D perhaps matching TRBD1 (5 bases). V lost 1 base and J lost 6, with 10 bases in between. This CDR3 spans 14 amino acids. For the CDR3, the DNA is TGTGCCAGCAGTTTAGGGGGCACTCTCAATGAGCAGTTCTTC. Protein sequence: CASSLGGTLNEQFF.

This clonotype was observed a handful of times. V is TRBV12-3 or TRBV12-4 and J is TRBJ2-7; D might be TRBD1 or TRBD2, each matching 5 bases. This CDR3 has 13 amino acids. V gave up 2 bases and J gave up 10 bases, with 15 bases separating them. The CDR3 is CASSLMRGSEQYF. CDR3 nucleotides: TGTGCCAGCAGTTTAATGAGGGGCTCAGAACAGTACTTC.

The chain links TRBV3-1 to TRBJ2-7; 11 nucleotides agree with TRBD2. Germline values: CDR1 LGHDT, CDR2 YNNKEL (reference sequence). The CDR3 covers 16 residues. J gave up 0 bases and V 6 bases, and 7 bases lay outside the gene matches. Written as DNA, the CDR3 is TGTGCCAGCAGTCATACCGGGACTAGCGGCTCCTACGAGCAGTACTTC. Protein product: CASSHTGTSGSYEQYF.

This clonotype was seen more than once but under ten times. The chain recombines TRBV4-3 with TRBJ2-1; possible D gene TRBD1, 7 bases. This CDR3 has 15 amino acids. CDR1 is LGHNA, CDR2 YSLEER, per germline. V was shortened by 4 bases and J by 8 bases, with 18 bases between the two germline ends. CDR3 coding DNA: TGCGCCAGCAGCCCTAGACAGGGAGGTCTGGATGAGCAGTTCTTC. Translated, it gives CASSPRQGGLDEQFF.

This chain uses TRBV11-3 with TRBJ2-2; 8 bases fit TRBD1. Losses at the gene ends were 6 bases for V and 8 bases for J; bases not matched to a gene: 5. The CDR3 loop spans 13 amino acids. Per the germline V gene, CDR1 is SGHNT and CDR2 is YENEEA. The CDR3 reads CASSTTGVGELFF. In nucleotides, the CDR3 is TGTGCCAGCAGTACGACAGGGGTAGGGGAGCTGTTTTTT. Variable domain in full (rest from reference TRBV11-3 and TRBJ2-2): EAGVVQSPRYKIIEKKQPVAFWCNPISGHNTLYWYLQNLGQGPELLIRYENEEAVDDSQLPKDRFSAERLKGVDSTLKIQPAELGDSAVYLCASSTTGVGELFFGEGSRLTVL.

This clonotype was counted a few times. The gene calls are TRBV12-3 or TRBV12-4 and TRBJ2-3; 11 nucleotides line up with TRBD2. Trimming at V came to 3 bases and at J to 5 bases, leaving 4 bases not matched to a gene. The CDR3 loop spans 15 amino acids. Here the CDR3 reads CASSFGLAGRDTQYF. The DNA of the CDR3 is TGTGCCAGCAGTTTCGGACTAGCGGGCCGAGATACGCAGTATTTT.

This clonotype was counted between two and nine times. V and J are TRBV10-2 and TRBJ2-2, with TRBD1 matching over 9 bases. The V segment lost 6 bases and the J segment 7 bases; nucleotides outside the gene matches: 9. Germline assignment: CDR1 WSHSY and CDR2 SAAADI. The CDR3 covers 15 residues. The CDR3 region is CASRPGTGFYGELFF. CDR3 DNA sequence: TGCGCCAGCAGGCCCGGGACAGGGTTTTACGGGGAGCTGTTTTTT.

This sequence joins TRBV9 and TRBJ1-1; D call uncertain. Trimming cost V 0 bases and J 6 bases, with 6 bases left between them. Per the germline V gene, CDR1 is SGDLS and CDR2 is YYNGEE. This CDR3 contains 12 residues. Here the CDR3 reads CASSVARPEAFF. DNA for the CDR3: TGTGCCAGCAGCGTAGCCCGACCTGAAGCTTTCTTT.

This clonotype was counted a few times. Being one base from a much bigger clone, this may be a read error. The chain uses TRBV6-2 or TRBV6-3 and TRBJ1-1; D unclear. Germline V gene data show CDR1 as MNHEY and CDR2 as SVGEGT. This CDR3 has 11 amino acids. Between the trimmed V and J ends, which lost 4 bases and 6 bases, there was a span of 6 bases. The CDR3 nucleotides are TGTGCCAGCAGTTTGTGGGCTGAAGCTTTCTTT. It codes for CASSLWAEAFF.